This T cell receptor beta chain emerged from a study of CD8 T cells in ankylosing spondylitis (TCRdb year 2017). Describing the broader study: The study set out to find disease-linked TCR variants by profiling T cell receptor beta repertoires in ankylosing spondylitis patients and healthy donors. Peripheral blood samples were taken, and synovial fluid was additionally collected from ankylosing spondylitis patients. The whole study cohort included about a hundred healthy donors and 20 to 25 ankylosing spondylitis patients. The full study reports these points: The disease-linked clones were reported to be significantly enriched in matched synovial fluid samples from ankylosing spondylitis patients. A TCR beta motif made up of several highly homologous amino acid variants appeared to be characteristic of blood from ankylosing spondylitis patients. The disease-linked clones showed a CD8+ phenotype and occurred at relatively low frequencies in peripheral blood. Some motif variants had previously been reported in the synovial fluid and blood of reactive arthritis patients, which suggests shared mechanisms of disease initiation.

Germline trimming amounts to 0 bases on V and 8 bases on J, with 9 as the count of junction bases outside the gene matches. Counted from cysteine to phenylalanine, this CDR3 has 16 amino acids. The sequence is cut down to CDR3 DNA, 48 bases in frame from base 1. Via the germline V gene, CDR1 is LGHNA and CDR2 YSLEER. Data came from an Illumina HiSeq 2500. Quantitative 5'-RACE with molecular barcodes was the method used to prepare the TCR beta libraries. The authors' analysis ran thus. Disease-linked TCR variants were identified with a new computational method built on a probabilistic model of VDJ rearrangement. Clones were called with MiXCR by TCRdb after fastp trimmed the public reads at Q25, and only in-frame beta chains were retained. Entries that share a CDR3 protein sequence are merged under the most common genes and DNA. Here the V and J calls rest on TCRdb's processing, not on the authors' analysis. This sample comprises about 300,000 distinct CDR3 sequences, around 10% of them detected only once. Jointly, the top ten make up roughly a tenth of the sample.

Regarding this clonotype: There is no known antigen for this receptor. No qualities accompany the bases; no much larger clone lies one base away.

This clonotype originated in a female donor with ankylosing spondylitis or in good health (not recorded which). The sequence joins TRBV4-3 to TRBJ2-1, and 8 junctional nucleotides match TRBD1. Sequenced sample: blood, either unsorted or a sorted T cell fraction (not recorded which). Read as DNA, the sequence is TGCGCCAGCAGCCAAGATCGAGGGGGCAGGGGGCATGAGCAGTTCTTC. Translated, this gives CASSQDRGGRGHEQFF.